These 20 T cell receptor beta chains were all obtained from the same sample, sequenced in a study of monozygotic twins with inflammatory bowel disease. TCRdb derives one entry per CDR3 protein from the 5' RACE reads, leaving out DNA. This listing includes 350,000 to 400,000 distinct CDR3 sequences. The sample comprised blood. The receptors here all came from a human donor with ulcerative colitis or Crohn's disease, or a healthy co-twin of an affected twin (not recorded which).

The chain combines TRBV4-3 with TRBJ2-7; no DNA is available, so the TRBD2 call from TCRdb remains unchecked. Germline CDR1 LGHNA, CDR2 YSLEER. This CDR3 contains 15 residues. The CDR3 here is CASSQETSGGYEQYF.

The chain carries TRBV6-6 and TRBJ1-2. The CDR3 spans 14 residues. The germline CDR1 and CDR2 sequences are MNHNY and SVGAGI (reference sequence). This CDR3 is CASSYGEAPGGYTF.

The chain recombines TRBV11-2 with TRBJ1-1. The CDR3 covers 15 residues. Germline CDR1 SGHAT, CDR2 FQNNGV. Here the CDR3 reads CASSVTGPWNTEAFF.

This CDR3 is CASMVGGAGNTIYF. V gene TRBV6-1 combines with J gene TRBJ1-3; no DNA is available, so the TRBD1 call from TCRdb remains unchecked. Germline lookup yields CDR1 MNHNS and CDR2 SASEGT. The CDR3 loop spans 14 amino acids.

This chain's CDR3 is CASSPRTGGTEVFF. The chain employs TRBV3-1 and TRBJ1-1; TCRdb picks TRBD1, but there is no DNA to check that call. The CDR3 runs to 14 residues. Germline V gene data show CDR1 as LGHDT and CDR2 as YNNKEL (reference sequence).

The chain is built from TRBV5-4 and TRBJ2-2; TCRdb lists TRBD2, though no DNA is available to test this call. The length of the CDR3 is 15 residues. Germline V lookup: CDR1 SGHNT, CDR2 YYREEE (reference sequence). The CDR3 here is CASSVGLASTGELFF.

The CDR3 region is CASSEFDSSYEQYF. The rearrangement links TRBV25-1 to TRBJ2-7. The CDR3 is made up of 14 amino acids. CDR1 is MGHDK, CDR2 SYGVNS, per germline.

V and J are TRBV6-6 and TRBJ2-7; TCRdb's D call of TRBD1 is untestable without DNA. Germline CDR1 reads MNHNY; CDR2 reads SVGAGI (reference sequence). The CDR3 is 12 amino acids. The CDR3 sequence is CASRQTEYEQYF.

CDR3: CASTVVASTDTQYF. The chain is built from TRBV2 and TRBJ2-3. The germline V gene has CDR1 SNHLY and CDR2 FYNNEI. There are 14 residues in the CDR3.

This chain connects TRBV6-1 to TRBJ2-5; there is no DNA to check the TCRdb D call of TRBD1. Germline V gives CDR1 MNHNS, CDR2 SASEGT. The CDR3 covers 15 residues. Here the CDR3 reads CASIPGKGRGETQYF.

The chain has TRBV7-9 and TRBJ1-1. The CDR3 is 12 residues long. Germline assignment: CDR1 SEHNR and CDR2 FQNEAQ (reference sequence). This CDR3 reads CASSLALDEAFF.

The V call is TRBV28, the J call TRBJ1-5; lacking DNA, the TRBD1 call made by TCRdb goes unchecked. This CDR3 contains 16 residues. Germline V gives CDR1 MDHEN, CDR2 SYDVKM. CDR3 sequence: CASSLWGQGRNQPQHF.

The chain uses TRBV5-4 and TRBJ2-7; the D call of TRBD1 rests on TCRdb alone, since no DNA is present to check it. Germline lookup yields CDR1 SGHNT and CDR2 YYREEE (reference sequence). The length of the CDR3 is 15 residues. This chain's CDR3 is CASSRTDRGDDEQYF.

This chain links TRBV7-3 with TRBJ2-3; checking the TCRdb D call of TRBD1 is not possible without DNA. The CDR3 covers 15 residues. Germline values: CDR1 SGHTA, CDR2 FQGTGA. Here the CDR3 reads CASSLTVALTDTQYF.

The gene calls are TRBV29-1 and TRBJ2-5; the D call from TCRdb, TRBD1, cannot be confirmed without DNA. The germline V gene has CDR1 SQVTM and CDR2 ANQGSEA. The CDR3 consists of 17 residues. The CDR3 loop reads CSVEDPHRDSPPETQYF. The entire variable domain, with the rest obtained from reference TRBV29-1 and TRBJ2-5, is as follows: SAVISQKPSRDICQRGTSLTIQCQVDSQVTMMFWYRQQPGQSLTLIATANQGSEATYESGFVIDKFPISRPNLTFSTLTVSNMSPEDSSIYLCSVEDPHRDSPPETQYFGPGTRLLVL.

The CDR3 loop is CAWSTYWSTGELFF. The chain joins TRBV30 to TRBJ2-2. Germline V CDR1 and CDR2: GTSNPN, SVGIG (reference sequence). The CDR3 spans 14 residues.

V is TRBV21-1 and J is TRBJ2-4; the TCRdb call, TRBD1, lacks DNA for checking. TRBV21-1 is marked as a pseudogene. This CDR3 contains 16 residues. This CDR3 is CASSKEQGRAKNIQYF.

This sequence joins TRBV12-3 or TRBV12-4 and TRBJ2-1; TCRdb names TRBD1, which stays unverified in the absence of DNA. CDR3 length equals 15 residues. The CDR3 loop is CASRPWDRGIYEQFF.

The chain carries TRBV3-1 and TRBJ2-5; TCRdb lists TRBD2, though no DNA is available to test this call. This CDR3 has 17 amino acids. Germline CDR1 and CDR2: LGHDT and YNNKEL (reference sequence). The CDR3: CASSQTSGGAVLETQYF.

The chain couples TRBV7-3 to TRBJ2-1; TCRdb reports TRBD2, a call that lacks DNA to check it against. This CDR3 is 15 amino acids long. Germline CDR1 reads SGHTA; CDR2 reads FQGTGA. The CDR3 loop is CASSLRTSGWDEQFF.